The clone carrying this T cell receptor (beta chain) was counted between two and nine times. Its antigen is undetermined. This entry belongs to a study of T cell repertoires in cytomegalovirus infection. Whole-study context: Recently identified HLA-C-restricted CMV epitopes and well-studied HLA-B-restricted CMV epitopes were used by the study. Public signatures in TCR beta pointed to CMV infection and matching HLA type.

CDR1 is MNHEY, CDR2 SVGAGI, per germline. Trimming at V came to 9 bases and at J to 4 bases, leaving 9 bases not matched to a gene. CDR3 size: 15 residues. TCRdb called the reads again in MiXCR, with one record for every CDR3 protein. The table shows about 280,000 distinct CDR3 sequences, with under 25% occurring only once. Study outcomes and limitations: CMV carriers having the relevant HLA were flagged by cumulative public TCR beta family frequency. HLA-C-restricted CMV clonotypes gave the most frequent clonotype in two of eight donors.

The sequencing here drew on cultured PBMCs, taken from culture after CMV antigen stimulation. The rearrangement links TRBV6-5 to TRBJ1-2, with 12 nucleotides matching TRBD1. The source is a human donor in good health (CMV status not recorded). Some clones in this sample may be carry-over from other donors' samples. DNA of the CDR3: TGTGCCAGTTCCGGGACAGGGGGCGGGGGCTATGGCTACACCTTC. Its protein product is CASSGTGGGGYGYTF.